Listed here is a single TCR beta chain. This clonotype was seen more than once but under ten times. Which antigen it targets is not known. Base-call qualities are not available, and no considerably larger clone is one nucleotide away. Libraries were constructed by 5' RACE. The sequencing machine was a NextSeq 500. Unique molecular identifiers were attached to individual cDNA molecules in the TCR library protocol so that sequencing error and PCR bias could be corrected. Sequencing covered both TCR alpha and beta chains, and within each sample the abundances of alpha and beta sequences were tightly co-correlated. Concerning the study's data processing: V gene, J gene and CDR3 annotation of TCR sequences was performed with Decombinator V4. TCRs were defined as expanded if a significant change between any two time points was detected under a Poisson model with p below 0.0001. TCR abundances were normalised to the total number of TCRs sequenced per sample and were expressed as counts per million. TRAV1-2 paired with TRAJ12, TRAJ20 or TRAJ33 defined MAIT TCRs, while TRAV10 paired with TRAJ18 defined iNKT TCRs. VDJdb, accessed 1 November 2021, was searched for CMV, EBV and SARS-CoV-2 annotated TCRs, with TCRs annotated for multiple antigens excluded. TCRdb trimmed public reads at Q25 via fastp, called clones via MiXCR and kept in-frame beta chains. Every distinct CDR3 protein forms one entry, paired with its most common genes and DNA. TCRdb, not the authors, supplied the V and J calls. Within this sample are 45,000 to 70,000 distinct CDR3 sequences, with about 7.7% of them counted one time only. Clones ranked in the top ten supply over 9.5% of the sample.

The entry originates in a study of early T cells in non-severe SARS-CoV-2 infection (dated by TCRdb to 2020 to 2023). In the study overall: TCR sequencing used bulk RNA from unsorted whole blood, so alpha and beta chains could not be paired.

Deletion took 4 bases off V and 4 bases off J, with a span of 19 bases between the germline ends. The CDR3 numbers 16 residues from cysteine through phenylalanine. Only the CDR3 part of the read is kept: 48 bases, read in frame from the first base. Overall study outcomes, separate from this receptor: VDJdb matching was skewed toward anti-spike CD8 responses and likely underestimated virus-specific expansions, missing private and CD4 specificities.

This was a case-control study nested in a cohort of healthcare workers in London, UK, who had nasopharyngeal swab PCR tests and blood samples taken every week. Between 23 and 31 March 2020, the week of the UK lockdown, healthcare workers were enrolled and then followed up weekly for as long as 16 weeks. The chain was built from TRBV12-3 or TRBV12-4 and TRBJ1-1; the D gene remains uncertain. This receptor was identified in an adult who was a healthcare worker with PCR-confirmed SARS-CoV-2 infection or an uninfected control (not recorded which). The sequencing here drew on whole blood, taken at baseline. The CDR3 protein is CASSSPPGKESTEAFF. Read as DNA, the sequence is TGTGCCAGCAGTTCCCCCCCCGGCAAGGAGAGCACTGAAGCTTTCTTT.